This TCR beta chain was recovered during a study of T cell repertoires in cytomegalovirus infection. The study's findings and limits: The ex vivo response showed dominance by HLA-C-restricted CMV-specific TCR beta clonotypes.

MiXCR, run by TCRdb on the reads, gives a single entry per CDR3 protein. This sample has approximately 730,000 distinct CDR3 sequences, with roughly 29% found just once. Note on this clonotype: Its antigen is still unknown.

The ends were cut back, 4 bases at V and 3 bases at J, with 17 bases in the middle. Looked up from germline, CDR1 is SGHNT and CDR2 is YYREEE (reference sequence). This CDR3 spans 15 amino acids. The TCR comes from a human donor in good health (CMV status not recorded). Some clones in this sample may be carry-over from other donors' samples. Sequencing used cultured CD8+ T cells from PBMCs, obtained from culture after CMV antigen stimulation. The chain joins TRBV5-4 to TRBJ2-7; D is possibly TRBD1 (5 bases). This CDR3 reads CASSPQGWGNYEQYF. The CDR3 DNA follows: TGTGCCAGCAGCCCCCAGGGATGGGGTAACTACGAGCAGTACTTC. The full variable domain, completed using reference TRBV5-4 and TRBJ2-7, is ETGVTQSPTHLIKTRGQQVTLRCSSQSGHNTVSWYQQALGQGPQFIFQYYREEENGRGNFPPRFSGLQFPNYSSELNVNALELDDSALYLCASSPQGWGNYEQYFGPGTRLTVT.